This T cell receptor (beta chain) was sequenced for a study of blood T cells in healthy people across ages. This clonotype has more than one count but fewer than ten. Germline V gives CDR1 SGHVT, CDR2 SQSDAQ. V shed 4 bases and J 0 bases; nucleotides not matched to a gene: 6. This CDR3 is 15 amino acids long. The second PCR ran 7 to 11 cycles with a sample-barcoded 5' primer and J-beta primers. Every single cDNA molecule received a tag from a template-switch adaptor with 12 random nucleotides. MiXCR was run by TCRdb on the 5' RACE reads, yielding one entry per CDR3 protein. There are a few hundred thousand distinct CDR3 sequences in the sample; over 45% occur only once, and under 60% lies in the top ten.

The source of this sequence is a man in his sixties in good health. Sequenced: blood. The chain recombines TRBV7-4 with TRBJ2-7; 7 bases agree with TRBD2. The CDR3 region is CASSSIGTTSYEQYF. The CDR3 DNA is TGTGCCAGCAGCTCTATTGGGACTACCTCCTACGAGCAGTACTTC.